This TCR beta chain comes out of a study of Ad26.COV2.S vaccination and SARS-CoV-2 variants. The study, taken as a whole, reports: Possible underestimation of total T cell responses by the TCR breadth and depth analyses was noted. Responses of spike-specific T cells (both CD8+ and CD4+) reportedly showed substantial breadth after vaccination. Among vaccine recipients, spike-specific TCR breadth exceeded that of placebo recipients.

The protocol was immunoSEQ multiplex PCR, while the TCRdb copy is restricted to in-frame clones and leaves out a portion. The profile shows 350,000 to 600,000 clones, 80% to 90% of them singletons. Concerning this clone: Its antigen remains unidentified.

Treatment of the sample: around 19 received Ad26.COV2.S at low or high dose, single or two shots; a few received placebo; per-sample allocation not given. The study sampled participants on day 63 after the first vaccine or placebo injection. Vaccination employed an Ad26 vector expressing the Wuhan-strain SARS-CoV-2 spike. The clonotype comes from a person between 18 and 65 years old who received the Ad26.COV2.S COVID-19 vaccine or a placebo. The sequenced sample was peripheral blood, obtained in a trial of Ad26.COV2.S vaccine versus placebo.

CDR3 residues: CSVVWGTVGYTF. The CDR3 DNA reads TGCAGCGTTGTTTGGGGGACGGTGGGCTACACCTTC. The chain recombines TRBV29-1 with TRBJ1-2; weak D call: TRBD1 (5 bases). From germline, CDR1 is SQVTM and CDR2 ANQGSEA. V was trimmed by 4 bases and J by 8 bases, leaving 14 bases between them. This CDR3 has 12 residues.